This is a list of T cell receptor beta chains from one sample in a study of cytomegalovirus exposure and HLA in healthy donors. Sequencing was performed with immunoSEQ multiplex PCR; in TCRdb, only in-frame clones are kept and a portion is missing. The repertoire holds under 200,000 clones, with around 81% as singletons. Sequencing was done on a sample of PBMCs. These receptors were collected from a man between 35 and 55 years old in good health and CMV-seronegative. CDR3s leave out the opening cysteine and the closing phenylalanine or tryptophan. A D gene is named only where the DNA matches it firmly. Expanded clones are given a class, and other clones once, few, many or no size at all.

cdr3_aa: ASSQDSQGQGWYQPQH
j_call: TRBJ1-5
v_call: TRBV4-1
d_call: TRBD1
clone_size: NA

cdr3_aa: ATYSGGFTEAF
j_call: TRBJ1-1
v_call: TRBV6-5
d_call: TRBD1
clone_size: NA

cdr3_aa: ASSPRLAGVETQY
j_call: TRBJ2-5
v_call: TRBV5-1
d_call: TRBD2
clone_size: NA

cdr3_aa: ASRPAGGWDTQY
j_call: TRBJ2-3
v_call: TRBV27
d_call: TRBD2
clone_size: few

cdr3_aa: ASSSGTRANYGYT
j_call: TRBJ1-2
v_call: TRBV7-9
d_call: NA
clone_size: few

cdr3_aa: ASSFGVSYNEQF
j_call: TRBJ2-1
v_call: TRBV5-1
d_call: NA
clone_size: NA

cdr3_aa: ASSQDRAGLDIQY
j_call: TRBJ2-4
v_call: TRBV4-3
d_call: NA
clone_size: NA

cdr3_aa: ASSPQEGPNQPQH
j_call: TRBJ1-5
v_call: TRBV4-3
d_call: NA
clone_size: NA

cdr3_aa: ASSLGSGGNYEQY
j_call: TRBJ2-7
v_call: TRBV7-2
d_call: TRBD2
clone_size: NA

cdr3_aa: AWGGGQRSEKLF
j_call: TRBJ1-4
v_call: TRBV30
d_call: TRBD1
clone_size: NA

cdr3_aa: ASSLVAGVSGGEETQY
j_call: TRBJ2-5
v_call: TRBV5-6
d_call: TRBD2
clone_size: NA

cdr3_aa: ASSQGASSGNTIY
j_call: TRBJ1-3
v_call: TRBV4-3
d_call: NA
clone_size: NA

cdr3_aa: SSSLEQAKVSGNTIY
j_call: TRBJ1-3
v_call: TRBV7-2
d_call: NA
clone_size: once

cdr3_aa: ASSVTSGRWETQY
j_call: TRBJ2-5
v_call: TRBV9
d_call: TRBD2
clone_size: NA

cdr3_aa: ASSYRGTGDYEQY
j_call: TRBJ2-7
v_call: TRBV6-5
d_call: TRBD1
clone_size: NA

cdr3_aa: AWSVRETGNTIY
j_call: TRBJ1-3
v_call: TRBV30
d_call: NA
clone_size: NA

cdr3_aa: ASSLTSNQPQH
j_call: TRBJ1-5
v_call: TRBV5-8
d_call: NA
clone_size: NA

cdr3_aa: ASSETVTNYGYT
j_call: TRBJ1-2
v_call: TRBV6-1
d_call: NA
clone_size: NA

cdr3_aa: SSSGQGQTQY
j_call: TRBJ2-5
v_call: TRBV7-9
d_call: TRBD1
clone_size: NA

cdr3_aa: ASNRRDSYEQY
j_call: NA
v_call: TRBV5-4
d_call: TRBD1
clone_size: NA

cdr3_aa: ASSRQGRYTEAF
j_call: TRBJ1-1
v_call: TRBV6-5
d_call: TRBD1
clone_size: NA

cdr3_aa: ASRPTGDYFSPLH
j_call: TRBJ1-6
v_call: TRBV2
d_call: TRBD1
clone_size: NA

cdr3_aa: ASRTSLSYNEQF
j_call: TRBJ2-1
v_call: TRBV4-3
d_call: TRBD2
clone_size: NA

cdr3_aa: ASSLSPGQGIYEQY
j_call: TRBJ2-7
v_call: TRBV27
d_call: TRBD1
clone_size: NA

cdr3_aa: ASSYQGLTSHEQY
j_call: TRBJ2-7
v_call: TRBV7-2
d_call: NA
clone_size: NA

cdr3_aa: ASSTLTGGNQPQH
j_call: TRBJ1-5
v_call: TRBV18
d_call: NA
clone_size: NA

cdr3_aa: ASSGPGGNIQY
j_call: TRBJ2-4
v_call: TRBV9
d_call: TRBD2
clone_size: NA

cdr3_aa: SVDQGSTEKLF
j_call: TRBJ1-4
v_call: TRBV29-1
d_call: NA
clone_size: few

cdr3_aa: ASRGELQGQSPLH
j_call: TRBJ1-6
v_call: TRBV25-1
d_call: TRBD1
clone_size: NA

cdr3_aa: ASSTRTGETQY
j_call: TRBJ2-5
v_call: TRBV14
d_call: TRBD1
clone_size: NA

cdr3_aa: AISLDTGTAAYEQY
j_call: TRBJ2-7
v_call: TRBV10-3
d_call: NA
clone_size: few

cdr3_aa: ASSGHGGTSTDTQY
j_call: TRBJ2-3
v_call: TRBV9
d_call: TRBD2
clone_size: NA

cdr3_aa: ASSTDRALGGYT
j_call: TRBJ1-2
v_call: TRBV19
d_call: TRBD1
clone_size: NA

cdr3_aa: ASSLSAGELF
j_call: TRBJ2-2
v_call: TRBV10-1
d_call: NA
clone_size: NA

cdr3_aa: ASSMRVLGGELF
j_call: TRBJ2-2
v_call: TRBV19
d_call: NA
clone_size: NA

cdr3_aa: ASSRTSGVGEQY
j_call: TRBJ2-5
v_call: TRBV5-1
d_call: TRBD2
clone_size: few

cdr3_aa: ASSFRISNTGELF
j_call: TRBJ2-2
v_call: TRBV5-4
d_call: NA
clone_size: NA

cdr3_aa: ASRGGGAKNIQY
j_call: TRBJ2-4
v_call: TRBV6-5
d_call: NA
clone_size: NA

cdr3_aa: ARGGGSSYEQY
j_call: TRBJ2-7
v_call: TRBV19
d_call: NA
clone_size: NA

cdr3_aa: ASSWGQGPDTQY
j_call: TRBJ2-3
v_call: TRBV27
d_call: TRBD1
clone_size: NA

cdr3_aa: ASSVGGMNTGELF
j_call: TRBJ2-2
v_call: TRBV9
d_call: NA
clone_size: NA

cdr3_aa: ASSLAGQGVSGANVLT
j_call: TRBJ2-6
v_call: TRBV5-6
d_call: TRBD1
clone_size: few

cdr3_aa: ASSPGTSGRSPYEQY
j_call: TRBJ2-7
v_call: TRBV5-4
d_call: TRBD2
clone_size: once

cdr3_aa: ASSQDPFTSLSYNEQF
j_call: TRBJ2-1
v_call: TRBV4-3
d_call: NA
clone_size: NA

cdr3_aa: ASSPRPGATNEKLF
j_call: TRBJ1-4
v_call: TRBV18
d_call: NA
clone_size: NA

cdr3_aa: ASSPPLALQETQY
j_call: TRBJ2-5
v_call: TRBV18
d_call: NA
clone_size: NA

cdr3_aa: ASSELEISDTQY
j_call: TRBJ2-3
v_call: TRBV10-1
d_call: NA
clone_size: NA

cdr3_aa: ASSDNVGGNQPQH
j_call: TRBJ1-5
v_call: TRBV2
d_call: NA
clone_size: NA

cdr3_aa: ASSPTGDQPQH
j_call: TRBJ1-5
v_call: TRBV5-1
d_call: NA
clone_size: NA

cdr3_aa: ASSQGYGRTLNTGELF
j_call: TRBJ2-2
v_call: TRBV4-3
d_call: NA
clone_size: few

cdr3_aa: ASSERQGLTYEQY
j_call: TRBJ2-7
v_call: TRBV5-1
d_call: TRBD1
clone_size: NA

cdr3_aa: ASSISSGKSIYEQY
j_call: TRBJ2-7
v_call: TRBV19
d_call: TRBD2
clone_size: few

cdr3_aa: ASSVSRLVVYEQY
j_call: TRBJ2-7
v_call: TRBV9
d_call: NA
clone_size: few

cdr3_aa: ASSSPPGQGHEQY
j_call: TRBJ2-7
v_call: TRBV5-4
d_call: TRBD1
clone_size: NA

cdr3_aa: ASSQDDYTDTQY
j_call: TRBJ2-3
v_call: TRBV4-3
d_call: NA
clone_size: NA

cdr3_aa: ASSVGAIQNTEAF
j_call: TRBJ1-1
v_call: TRBV9
d_call: NA
clone_size: few

cdr3_aa: ASSTGTGGFEQY
j_call: TRBJ2-7
v_call: TRBV27
d_call: TRBD1
clone_size: once

cdr3_aa: ASSQVGDLGRLNYGYT
j_call: TRBJ1-2
v_call: TRBV4-2
d_call: NA
clone_size: NA

cdr3_aa: AISEKRGSTDTQY
j_call: TRBJ2-3
v_call: TRBV10-3
d_call: TRBD2
clone_size: NA

cdr3_aa: ASSIGGGSNEQF
j_call: TRBJ2-1
v_call: TRBV19
d_call: TRBD2
clone_size: NA